The clone carrying this T cell receptor beta chain was seen a handful of times. The sample is drawn from a study of beta chain features in type 1 diabetes. The CDR3 has 15 amino acids. Germline V gives CDR1 MGHRA, CDR2 YSYEKL. The trim removed 4 bases at V and 4 bases at J, leaving 8 bases unmatched. Every bit of the isolated RNA underwent reverse transcription, so sequencing read expressed TCRB transcripts. The repertoire was sequenced with immunoSEQ multiplex PCR; TCRdb's copy has only in-frame clones and lacks some. This table has about 340,000 clones, approximately 8.2% appearing once. The rearrangement links TRBV4-1 to TRBJ1-1; TRBD1 agrees at 8 bases. This TCR was sampled from a woman younger than 30 in good health. The sample taken for sequencing was central memory CD4+ T cells from blood. CDR3 nucleotides: TGCGCCAGCAGCCTACAGGGACAGGTGAGCACTGAAGCTTTCTTT. It is translated as CASSLQGQVSTEAFF.